Listed below are T cell receptor beta chains from one sample, sequenced in a study of blood T cell repertoires in COVID-19. This table comes from immunoSEQ multiplex PCR, and its TCRdb copy is limited to in-frame clones, with some not included. This sample has 390,000 or so clones, with 90% found just once. Sequenced input: peripheral blood. All receptors come from a man between 18 and 29 years old with active or convalescent COVID-19. CDR3s include the opening cysteine and the closing phenylalanine or tryptophan. The D gene is left open where the match is weak. Part of the rows lack a size; the others show once, few, many or a class for expanded clones.

>-|TRBJ2-7|15|TRBV5-1|-
CASNLGEGNSYEQYF
TGCGCCAGCAATCTGGGAGAAGGGAATTCCTACGAGCAGTACTTC
>-|TRBJ2-5|15|TRBV10-3|-
CAISDSGSWMETQYF
TGTGCCATCAGTGATAGCGGCTCATGGATGGAGACCCAGTACTTC
>-|TRBJ2-7|12|TRBV7-2|TRBD2
CASSSWGGEQYF
TGTGCCAGCAGCTCCTGGGGGGGGGAGCAGTACTTC
>-|TRBJ1-2|13|TRBV2|TRBD1
CASGGRQGNGYTF
TGTGCCAGCGGAGGAAGACAGGGAAATGGCTACACCTTC
>-|TRBJ1-2|13|TRBV10-3|-
CAISPTLNYGYTF
TGTGCCATCAGTCCGACTCTCAACTATGGCTACACCTTC
>-|TRBJ2-7|14|TRBV24-1|-
CATSEAGLSYEQYF
TGTGCCACCAGTGAGGCAGGGCTCTCCTACGAGCAGTACTTC
>-|TRBJ1-1|15|TRBV7-2|TRBD1
CASSARTGLSTEAFF
TGTGCCAGCAGCGCCAGGACAGGACTTTCCACTGAAGCTTTCTTT
>-|TRBJ2-3|15|TRBV25-1|TRBD2
CASSGRLAGFPSQYF
TGTGCCAGCAGTGGACGACTAGCGGGCTTTCCATCGCAGTATTTT
>-|TRBJ2-1|17|TRBV7-2|TRBD1
CASSLAVSGGPYNEQFF
TGTGCCAGCAGCTTAGCGGTATCAGGGGGCCCCTACAATGAGCAGTTCTTC
>once|TRBJ1-1|15|TRBV5-1|TRBD1
CASKIDRVANTEAFF
TGCGCCAGCAAAATAGACAGGGTAGCGAACACTGAAGCTTTCTTT
>few|TRBJ1-1|11|TRBV6-5|-
CASSFLTEAFF
TGTGCCAGCAGCTTTCTCACTGAAGCTTTCTTT
>-|TRBJ1-5|16|TRBV28|TRBD1
CASSSTRGVGNQPQHF
TGTGCCAGCAGCTCAACCAGGGGGGTTGGCAATCAGCCCCAGCATTTT
>-|TRBJ1-3|17|TRBV18|TRBD1
CASSPYGQGARGNTIYF
TGTGCCAGCTCACCATATGGACAGGGGGCGCGTGGAAACACCATATATTTT
>-|TRBJ2-1|13|TRBV5-8|TRBD2
CASSYSGRGEQFF
TGTGCCAGCAGTTATAGCGGGAGGGGTGAGCAGTTCTTC
>once|TRBJ2-5|16|TRBV14|TRBD2
CASSPRAGGWQETQYF
TGTGCCAGCAGCCCGCGGGCGGGGGGCTGGCAAGAGACCCAGTACTTC
>-|TRBJ1-5|13|TRBV19|-
CASTQTGDQPQHF
TGTGCCAGTACCCAGACAGGAGACCAGCCCCAGCATTTT
>-|TRBJ2-5|14|TRBV4-3|TRBD1
CASSPYRGGETQYF
TGCGCCAGCAGCCCTTACAGGGGCGGCGAGACCCAGTACTTC
>once|TRBJ1-6|13|TRBV27|-
CASRTGLRSPLHF
TGTGCCAGCAGGACAGGATTACGGTCACCCCTCCACTTT
>-|TRBJ1-2|15|TRBV7-8|-
CASSLATGANYGYTF
TGTGCCAGCAGCTTGGCGACAGGAGCTAACTATGGCTACACCTTC
>-|TRBJ1-5|14|TRBV19|TRBD1
CASSQTGPNQPQHF
TGTGCCAGTTCACAGACAGGGCCCAATCAGCCCCAGCATTTT
>-|TRBJ1-1|13|TRBV29-1|TRBD1
CSAEEGARTEAFF
TGCAGCGCCGAGGAGGGGGCGAGGACTGAAGCTTTCTTT
>-|TRBJ1-2|13|TRBV27|-
CASSPRSYHGYTF
TGTGCCAGCAGCCCCAGGTCCTACCATGGCTACACCTTC
>-|TRBJ2-3|15|TRBV5-1|TRBD2
CASSRGSSGRDTQYF
TGCGCCAGCAGCCGGGGCTCTAGCGGAAGGGATACGCAGTATTTT
>-|TRBJ1-1|14|TRBV19|-
CASSTRGSSTEAFF
TGTGCCAGTAGCACTAGGGGGTCGAGCACTGAAGCTTTCTTT
>-|TRBJ1-5|13|TRBV3-1/TRBV3-2|-
CASSPIRGQPQHF
TGTGCCAGCAGCCCCATTAGAGGTCAGCCCCAGCATTTT
>-|TRBJ2-1|13|TRBV5-6|TRBD1
CASSRDRVGEQFF
TGTGCCAGCAGCAGGGACAGGGTTGGGGAGCAGTTCTTC
>-|TRBJ2-7|12|TRBV3-1/TRBV3-2|-
CASSQYVYEQYF
TGTGCCAGCAGCCAATATGTGTACGAGCAGTACTTC
>-|TRBJ2-2|14|TRBV11-3|-
CASSQRGGSIELFF
TGTGCCAGCAGCCAACGGGGAGGCTCAATAGAGCTGTTTTTT
>-|TRBJ2-1|14|TRBV28|TRBD2
CASSGTSGKNEQFF
TGTGCCAGCAGTGGGACTAGCGGGAAGAATGAGCAGTTCTTC
>few|TRBJ2-7|14|TRBV7-2|TRBD1
CASSLETGNYEQYF
TGTGCCAGCAGCTTAGAGACAGGGAATTACGAGCAGTACTTC
>-|TRBJ2-7|15|TRBV28|TRBD1
CASRSYRGLSYEQYF
TGTGCCAGCAGATCATACAGGGGGCTCTCCTACGAGCAGTACTTC
>-|TRBJ1-4|14|TRBV9|-
CASSVGQVDEKLFF
TGTGCCAGCAGCGTAGGGCAGGTCGATGAAAAACTGTTTTTT
>-|TRBJ2-3|15|TRBV15|-
CATSSGAGDTDTQYF
TGTGCCACCAGCAGTGGAGCAGGGGACACAGATACGCAGTATTTT
>-|TRBJ2-3|16|TRBV7-2|TRBD2
CASSLRASGTADTQYF
TGTGCCAGCAGCCTTAGGGCTAGCGGGACGGCAGATACGCAGTATTTT
>-|TRBJ2-3|15|TRBV9|TRBD1
CASSPRQGSTDTQYF
TGTGCCAGCAGCCCCCGACAGGGTAGCACAGATACGCAGTATTTT
>-|TRBJ2-4|13|TRBV6-5|TRBD1
CASSTGTANIQYF
TGTGCCAGCAGTACCGGGACAGCAAACATTCAGTACTTC
>-|TRBJ1-1|16|TRBV5-1|TRBD1
CASSLKDRGSRTEAFF
TGCGCCAGCAGCTTAAAGGACAGGGGGAGTCGCACTGAAGCTTTCTTT
>-|TRBJ2-3|16|TRBV28|-
CASRDMGGQSTDTQYF
TGTGCCAGCAGGGATATGGGGGGACAGAGCACAGATACGCAGTATTTT
>-|TRBJ1-2|14|TRBV7-8|TRBD1
CASSLGTGDYGYTF
TGTGCCAGCAGCTTAGGGACAGGGGACTATGGCTACACCTTC